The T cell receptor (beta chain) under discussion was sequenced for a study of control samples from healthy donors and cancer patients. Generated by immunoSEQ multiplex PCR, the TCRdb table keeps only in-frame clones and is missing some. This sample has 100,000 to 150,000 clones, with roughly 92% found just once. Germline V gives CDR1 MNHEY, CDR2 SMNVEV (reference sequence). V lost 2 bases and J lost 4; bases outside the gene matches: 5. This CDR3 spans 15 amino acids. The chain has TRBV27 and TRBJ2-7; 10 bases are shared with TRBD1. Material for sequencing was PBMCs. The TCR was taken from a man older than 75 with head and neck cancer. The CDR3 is CASSLRTGGYYEQYF. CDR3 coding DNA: TGTGCCAGCAGTTTAAGGACAGGGGGGTATTACGAGCAGTACTTC.